The present TCR beta chain was sequenced within a study of blood T cell repertoires in COVID-19. Study-level information: T cells, B-cell-depleted T cells, or PBMCs supplied cDNA or gDNA.

This CDR3 region has 16 residues. Germline lookup yields CDR1 SGHNT and CDR2 YENEEA. J lost 6 bases, V lost 6 bases, and 13 bases had no gene match. This clone was counted a few times. As originally analysed: Counts of nucleated cells, estimated from reference gene primer amplification, were obtained. Using immunoSEQ multiplex PCR, the repertoire was profiled, and TCRdb retains in-frame clones only, with some absent. Clonal size and the V and J genes are those of that table, whereas D and trimming came from the DNA. Among under 130,000 clones listed, about 90% were seen once. Material: peripheral blood. The receptor's source is a human donor in a cohort sampled during active COVID-19. The chain combines TRBV11-3 with TRBJ2-2, with TRBD2 matching 7 bases. The CDR3 region has the DNA TGTGCCAGCAGTCTGCAGCGGGGAAGCTATTCCGGGGAGCTGTTTTTT. Its protein is CASSLQRGSYSGELFF.